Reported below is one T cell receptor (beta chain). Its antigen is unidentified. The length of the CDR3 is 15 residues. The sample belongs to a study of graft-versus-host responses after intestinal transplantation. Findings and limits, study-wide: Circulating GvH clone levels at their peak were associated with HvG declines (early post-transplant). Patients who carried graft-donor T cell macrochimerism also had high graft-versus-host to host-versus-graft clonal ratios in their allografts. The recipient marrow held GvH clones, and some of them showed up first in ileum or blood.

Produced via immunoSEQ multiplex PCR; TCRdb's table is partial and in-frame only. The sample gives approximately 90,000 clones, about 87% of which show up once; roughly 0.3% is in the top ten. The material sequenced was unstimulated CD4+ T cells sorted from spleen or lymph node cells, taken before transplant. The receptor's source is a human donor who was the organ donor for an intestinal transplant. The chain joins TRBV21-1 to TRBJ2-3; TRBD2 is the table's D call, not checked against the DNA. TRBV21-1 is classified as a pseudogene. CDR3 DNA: TGTGCCAGCAGCCACACCGGGGGGGCGGGAGATACGCAGTATTTT. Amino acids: CASSHTGGAGDTQYF.